This entry describes one T cell receptor (beta chain). The source of the sample is a study of blood T cell repertoires in COVID-19. The repertoire was sequenced with immunoSEQ multiplex PCR; TCRdb's copy has only in-frame clones and lacks some. The data contain roughly 200,000 clones, 86% of them singletons. The CDR3 length is 17 residues. Germline CDR1 reads LGHDT; CDR2 reads YNNKEL (reference sequence). With 0 bases removed from V and 0 bases from J, the gap between germline ends came to 9 bases. The specimen was PBMCs or T cells enriched from blood (not recorded which). V gene TRBV3-1 (or the pseudogene TRBV3-2) combines with J gene TRBJ2-6, with D unclear. The sequence derives from a man aged 35 to 55 with acute COVID-19. DNA of the CDR3: TGTGCCAGCAGCCAAGAGTCCGGTTACTCTGGGGCCAACGTCCTGACTTTC. Its protein product is CASSQESGYSGANVLTF.